These 30 T cell receptor gamma chains were all obtained from the same sample, sequenced in a study of gamma delta lymphoproliferative disorders and STAT genes. TCRdb reanalyzed the multiplex PCR reads using CATT. The table records under 3,500 gamma-chain clones, approximately 8% of them present only once. The receptor sequences were amplified from genomic DNA of peripheral blood mononuclear cells. Sequencing input: blood. The source is a human donor in good health.

This clone is termed medium-sized. The rearrangement uses TRGV4 and TRGJ1 or TRGJ2. In the absence of a J gene in TCRdb, the DNA was matched to germline to assign it here. The CDR3 consists of 14 residues. CDR1 is EGSTGY, CDR2 YDSYTSSV, per germline. The V gene end was trimmed by 2 bases and the J gene end by 4 bases; junction bases not matched to a gene: 8. Here the CDR3 reads CATWDEVRYYKKLF. The CDR3 DNA follows: TGTGCCACCTGGGATGAAGTAAGGTATTATAAGAAACTCTTT.

This clone ranks as medium-sized. The chain employs TRGV11 and TRGJ1 or TRGJ2. TCRdb offers no J gene call, so here the DNA was matched to germline to obtain one. Being an ORF, TRGV11 has a function that is uncertain. Trimming took 3 bases from V and 2 from J; bases not matched to a gene: 13. This CDR3 has 17 amino acids. The CDR3 sequence: CACWIRNTHPHYYKKLF. The CDR3 DNA is TGTGCCTGCTGGATTAGGAACACGCACCCACATTATTATAAGAAACTCTTT.

There are many counts of this clone. V gene TRGV8 combines with J gene TRGJ1 or TRGJ2. Here the J gene was assigned by germline matching of the DNA, as TCRdb has none. CDR1 and CDR2 (germline): VENAVY, YDSYNSRV. Trimming removed 0 bases from V and 3 bases from J; junction bases left unmatched: 2. The CDR3 runs to 13 residues. Here the CDR3 DNA reads TGTGCCACCTGGGATAGGTTTTATTATAAGAAACTCTTT. Protein: CATWDRFYYKKLF.

Judged by abundance, this clone is medium-sized. This chain's CDR3 is CATWDGPYETKLF. CDR3 bases: TGTGCCACCTGGGATGGGCCGTATGAGACGAAACTCTTT. V is TRGV4 and J is TRGJ1 or TRGJ2. Matching the DNA to germline supplied the J gene, which TCRdb does not give. This CDR3 has 13 amino acids. The ends lost 0 bases at V and 12 bases at J; junction bases unmatched: 11. Germline lookup yields CDR1 EGSTGY and CDR2 YDSYTSSV.

This clone rates as medium-sized. The chain carries TRGV10 and TRGJ1 or TRGJ2. TCRdb offers no J gene call, so here the DNA was matched to germline to obtain one. Being an ORF, TRGV10 has a function that is uncertain. V shed 8 bases and J 12 bases; nucleotides not matched to a gene: 14. The length of the CDR3 is 12 residues. The CDR3 sequence is CAAWDSGWTKLF. DNA for the CDR3: TGTGCTGCGTGGGATTCCGGGTGGACGAAACTCTTT.

In its sample, this clone is medium-sized. This chain uses TRGV5 with TRGJ1 or TRGJ2. No J segment appears in TCRdb, so it was assigned here by matching the sequence to germline. V dropped 3 bases and J dropped 3; count of bases not matched to a gene: 8. The germline CDR1 and CDR2 sequences are VINAFY and YDVSNSKD. This CDR3 has 14 amino acids. The CDR3 DNA is TGTGCCACCTGGGACCGATACCTTTATTATAAGAAACTCTTT. This sequence encodes CATWDRYLYYKKLF.

Sample share makes this clone medium-sized (0.01 to 0.1%). The V gene is TRGV11, the J gene TRGJ1 or TRGJ2. The J gene comes from matching the DNA to germline here; TCRdb lacks it. TRGV11 is assigned to the ORF class and has an uncertain function. V gave up 2 bases and J gave up 11 bases; unmatched junction bases: 3. The length of the CDR3 is 11 residues. For the CDR3, the DNA is TGTGCCTGCTGGATTAGGCTGGAGAAACTCTTT. The encoded protein is CACWIRLEKLF.

This clone counts as medium-sized. This chain uses TRGV3 with TRGJP2. TCRdb records no J gene; here it was assigned by comparing the DNA to germline. From germline, CDR1 is VTNTFY and CDR2 YDVSTARD (reference sequence). CDR3 length: 16 residues. The ends lost 2 bases at V and 10 bases at J; junction bases unmatched: 16. The CDR3 DNA is TGTGCCACCTGGGACATTATAGGGTCGTACATTTGGATCAAGACGTTT. Residues: CATWDIIGSYIWIKTF.

This clone counts as medium-sized. The chain employs TRGV8 and TRGJ1 or TRGJ2. The J gene, not given by TCRdb, was assigned here from a germline match of the nucleotide sequence. In germline, CDR1 is VENAVY, CDR2 YDSYNSRV. The CDR3 sequence is 13 residues long. Losses at the gene ends were 0 bases for V and 5 bases for J; bases not matched to a gene: 4. The DNA for the CDR3 is TGTGCCACCTGGGATAGGTTGCATTATAAGAAACTCTTT. This gives the protein CATWDRLHYKKLF.

In its sample, this clone ranks as medium-sized. The J gene is TRGJ1 or TRGJ2, the V gene TRGV4. No J gene is reported in TCRdb; it was inferred here by comparing the DNA with germline. The CDR3 loop spans 15 amino acids. The germline gives CDR1 EGSTGY, CDR2 YDSYTSSV. The junction had 8 bases not matched to a gene; V was cut back by 3 bases and J by 0 bases. CDR3 nucleotide sequence: TGTGCCACCTGGGATCTCCTTAAGAATTATTATAAGAAACTCTTT. This encodes CATWDLLKNYYKKLF.

This clone counts as large. The chain recombines TRGV10 with TRGJP1. No J gene was available from TCRdb, and it was assigned here by a germline match of the DNA. TRGV10 is assigned to the ORF class and has an uncertain function. The CDR3 contains 15 residues. V lost 8 bases to trimming and J lost 4 bases; unmatched junction nucleotides: 11. CDR3: CAAWDYTSTGWFKIF. CDR3 nucleotide sequence: TGTGCTGCGTGGGATTATACTAGCACTGGTTGGTTCAAGATATTT.

This clone is classed as medium-sized (0.01 to 0.1%). This rearrangement joins TRGV2 to TRGJ1 or TRGJ2. The J gene was not available in TCRdb and was assigned here by matching the DNA to germline segments. The germline CDR1 and CDR2 sequences are EGSNGY and YDSYNSKV. The CDR3 runs to 13 residues. Germline trimming cut 0 bases from V and 4 bases from J; bases unmatched to any gene: 3. CDR3 bases: TGTGCCACCTGGGACGGGCTCTATTATAAGAAACTCTTT. Encoded protein: CATWDGLYYKKLF.

A note on this clone: TCRdb's entry gives the protein of a much larger clone, which mismatches this DNA's translation at residue 3, likely from a read error; the protein reported here is translated from the DNA. This sequence joins TRGV3 and TRGJ1 or TRGJ2. No J gene is reported in TCRdb; it was inferred here by comparing the DNA with germline. The CDR3 has 13 residues. The germline V gene has CDR1 VTNTFY and CDR2 YDVSTARD (reference sequence). CDR3 DNA sequence: TGTGCCGCCTGGGACGGCTTTGAGTATAAGAAACTCTTT. Its translation: CAAWDGFEYKKLF.

This clone qualifies as medium-sized. The CDR3: CATWDGTRDYYKKLF. In DNA form, the CDR3 reads TGTGCCACCTGGGACGGGACAAGGGATTATTATAAGAAACTCTTT. The V and J genes are TRGV2 and TRGJ1 or TRGJ2. Matching the DNA to germline supplied the J gene, which TCRdb does not give. After removal of 0 bases from V and 2 bases from J, the junction contained 7 bases not matched to a gene. CDR3 length equals 15 residues. CDR1 and CDR2 (germline): EGSNGY, YDSYNSKV.

The J gene has no call, while the V gene is TRGV8. Germline V lookup: CDR1 VENAVY, CDR2 YDSYNSRV. The CDR3 contains 16 residues. The CDR3 DNA sequence: TGTGCCACCTGGGATAAATTGGGTAACGGGTTATTATATAAACTCTTT. Its protein product is CATWDKLGNGLLYKLF.

Relative to its sample, this clone is medium-sized. V gene TRGV8 combines with J gene TRGJP1. Assignment of the J gene here rests on matching the DNA to germline, because TCRdb gives none. With 0 bases clipped from V and 2 bases from J, the junction kept 12 bases outside the gene matches. The CDR3 has 18 amino acids. Per germline, CDR1 VENAVY and CDR2 YDSYNSRV. CDR3 nucleotides: TGTGCCACCTGGGATAGGGTCGAGGTTGGAACCACTGGTTGGTTCAAGATATTT. Its protein is CATWDRVEVGTTGWFKIF.

This clone is labeled as medium-sized. The rearrangement uses TRGV4 and TRGJP1. The J gene is not listed in TCRdb, so it was assigned here from a DNA match to germline. Trimming removed 4 bases from V and 10 bases from J; junction bases left unmatched: 3. CDR1 is EGSTGY, CDR2 YDSYTSSV, per germline. The CDR3 covers 11 residues. This chain's CDR3 is CATWEYWFKIF. The CDR3 DNA reads as TGTGCCACCTGGGAGTATTGGTTCAAGATATTT.

This clone is labeled as medium-sized (0.01 to 0.1%). This chain uses TRGV3 with TRGJP2. The J gene is absent in TCRdb and was assigned here via DNA matching to germline. This CDR3 region has 16 residues. Germline values: CDR1 VTNTFY, CDR2 YDVSTARD (reference sequence). The V gene end was trimmed by 2 bases and the J gene end by 2 bases; junction bases not matched to a gene: 8. CDR3 bases: TGTGCCACCTGGGACACCAACAAAAGTAGTGATTGGATCAAGACGTTT. Translated, it gives CATWDTNKSSDWIKTF.

In its sample, this clone ranks as medium-sized. This sequence joins TRGV2 and TRGJ1 or TRGJ2. No J segment appears in TCRdb, so it was assigned here by matching the sequence to germline. The length of the CDR3 is 12 residues. Trimming took 1 base from V and 3 from J; bases not matched to a gene: 0. Germline V gene sequence: CDR1 EGSNGY, CDR2 YDSYNSKV. CDR3 sequence: CATWDGYYKKLF. CDR3 sequence (DNA): TGTGCCACCTGGGACGGTTATTATAAGAAACTCTTT.

By share, this clone ranks as medium-sized. The chain carries TRGV8 and TRGJ1 or TRGJ2. The J gene, not given by TCRdb, was assigned here from a germline match of the nucleotide sequence. Per the germline V gene, CDR1 is VENAVY and CDR2 is YDSYNSRV. With 5 bases clipped from V and 11 bases from J, the junction kept 12 bases outside the gene matches. This CDR3 spans 12 amino acids. The CDR3 DNA reads TGTGCCACCTGGGCTCTCCCCAGGGAGAAACTCTTT. It codes for CATWALPREKLF.

The chain joins TRGV4 to TRGJ1 or TRGJ2. No J gene is reported in TCRdb; it was inferred here by comparing the DNA with germline. The CDR3 has 15 amino acids. Germline V CDR1 and CDR2: EGSTGY, YDSYTSSV. V was pared by 1 base and J by 3 bases, with 9 bases of the junction left unmatched. CDR3 loop: CATWDGSGIYYKKLF. The DNA for the CDR3 is TGTGCCACCTGGGATGGAAGTGGGATTTATTATAAGAAACTCTTT.

This clone counts as medium-sized. This chain uses TRGV10 with TRGJ1 or TRGJ2. The J gene is not listed in TCRdb, so it was assigned here from a DNA match to germline. TRGV10 is an ORF, and what it does is uncertain. This CDR3 comprises 13 residues. Trimming at V came to 8 bases and at J to 6 bases, leaving 11 bases not matched to a gene. The CDR3 reads CAAWDFHGYKKLF. The CDR3 DNA reads as TGTGCTGCGTGGGATTTTCATGGTTATAAGAAACTCTTT.

The chain couples TRGV11 to TRGJP1. TCRdb offers no J gene call, so here the DNA was matched to germline to obtain one. TRGV11 is designated an ORF whose function remains uncertain. The CDR3 runs to 13 residues. With 8 bases clipped from V and 2 bases from J, the junction kept 2 bases outside the gene matches. The CDR3 sequence is CACWTTTGWFKIF. The CDR3 DNA sequence: TGTGCCTGCTGGACCACCACTGGTTGGTTCAAGATATTT.

This clone was seen repeatedly, ten times or more. The rearrangement uses TRGV4 and TRGJ1 or TRGJ2. TCRdb carries no J gene annotation; the J gene was assigned here by matching the DNA with germline. This CDR3 region has 17 residues. The ends lost 1 base at V and 6 bases at J; junction bases unmatched: 18. In germline, CDR1 is EGSTGY, CDR2 YDSYTSSV. The CDR3 coding sequence is TGTGCCACCTGGGATGGATTGGGGATTAAGATGGCTTATAAGAAACTCTTT. Translated, it gives CATWDGLGIKMAYKKLF.

By proportion, this clone is medium-sized. The genes are TRGV8 and TRGJP1. The J gene, not given by TCRdb, was assigned here from a germline match of the nucleotide sequence. J lost 8 bases, V lost 3 bases, and 3 bases had no gene match. CDR3 length equals 12 residues. Germline assignment: CDR1 VENAVY and CDR2 YDSYNSRV. CDR3 nucleotide sequence: TGTGCCACCTGGGATGGGGGTTGGTTCAAGATATTT. It yields the protein CATWDGGWFKIF.

This clone is labeled as medium-sized. The gene calls are TRGV10 and TRGJ1 or TRGJ2. TCRdb lists no J gene, so it was determined here by aligning the DNA to germline. TRGV10 belongs to the ORF category, with a function that is uncertain. This CDR3 spans 15 amino acids. V shed 8 bases, J shed 0 bases, and the junction held 11 bases outside the gene matches. The CDR3 here is CAAWATEANYYKKLF. The DNA of the CDR3 is TGTGCTGCGTGGGCTACGGAGGCGAATTATTATAAGAAACTCTTT.

This clone is judged medium-sized (0.01 to 0.1%). The chain couples TRGV2 to TRGJ1 or TRGJ2. No J gene is reported in TCRdb; it was inferred here by comparing the DNA with germline. Looked up from germline, CDR1 is EGSNGY and CDR2 is YDSYNSKV. V trimming: 0 bases; J trimming: 12 bases; junction bases outside the gene matches: 5. This CDR3 is 11 amino acids long. In DNA form, the CDR3 reads TGTGCCACCTGGGACGGGCAGGGGAAACTCTTT. It codes for CATWDGQGKLF.

This clone was counted many times. The chain uses TRGV8 and TRGJP1. Assignment of the J gene here rests on matching the DNA to germline, because TCRdb gives none. With V trimmed by 6 bases and J by 0 bases, 19 bases remained unmatched. The CDR3 has 19 residues. CDR1 and CDR2 (germline): VENAVY, YDSYNSRV. The CDR3 region has the DNA TGTGCCACCTGGAAATCATGCCAGCTCCGTTATACCACTGGTTGGTTCAAGATATTT. This gives the protein CATWKSCQLRYTTGWFKIF.

This clone qualifies as medium-sized. V is TRGV10 and J is TRGJ1 or TRGJ2. Here the J gene came from matching the DNA to germline, since TCRdb omits it. TRGV10 is an ORF; its function is uncertain. CDR3 size: 13 residues. Trimming took 8 bases from V and 1 from J; bases not matched to a gene: 6. DNA of the CDR3: TGTGCTGCGTGGGGCTCAAATTATTATAAGAAACTCTTT. Residues: CAAWGSNYYKKLF.

This clone was observed a handful of times. The chain joins TRGV2 to TRGJ1 or TRGJ2. The J gene is not listed in TCRdb, so it was assigned here from a DNA match to germline. This CDR3 region has 11 residues. Looked up from germline, CDR1 is EGSNGY and CDR2 is YDSYNSKV. Trimming cost V 5 bases and J 3 bases; bases outside gene matches: 1. The DNA of the CDR3 is TGTGCCACCTGGGTTTATTATAAGAAACTCTTT. Encoded protein: CATWVYYKKLF.